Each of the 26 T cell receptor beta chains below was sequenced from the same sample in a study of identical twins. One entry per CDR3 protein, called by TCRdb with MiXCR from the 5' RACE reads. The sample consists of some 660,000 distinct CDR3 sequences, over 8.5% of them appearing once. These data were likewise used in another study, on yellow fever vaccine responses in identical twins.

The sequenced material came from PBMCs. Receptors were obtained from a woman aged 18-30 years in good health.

The DNA of the CDR3 is TGCAGTGCTAGAGCCACACCGGGACAGGGCGGCATACTAGCCAAAAACATTCAGTACTTC. Translating gives CSARATPGQGGILAKNIQYF. The V gene is TRBV20-1, the J gene TRBJ2-4, with 9 bases identical to TRBD1. The length of the CDR3 is 20 residues. Germline V gene sequence: CDR1 DFQATT, CDR2 SNEGSKA (reference sequence). V shed 1 base, J shed 0 bases, and the junction held 16 bases outside the gene matches.

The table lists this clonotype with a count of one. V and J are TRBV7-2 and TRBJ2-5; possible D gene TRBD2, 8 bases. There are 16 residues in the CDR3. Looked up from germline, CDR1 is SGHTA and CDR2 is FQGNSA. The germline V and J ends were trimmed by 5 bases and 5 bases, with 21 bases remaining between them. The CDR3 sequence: CASSRPRTGGGETQYF. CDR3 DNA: TGTGCCAGCAGCCGCCCCCGGACAGGCGGGGGGGAGACCCAGTACTTC.

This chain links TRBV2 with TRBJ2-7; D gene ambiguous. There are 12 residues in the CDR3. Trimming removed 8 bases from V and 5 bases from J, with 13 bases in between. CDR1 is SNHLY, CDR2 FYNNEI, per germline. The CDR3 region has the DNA TGTGCCAGCGAAGCCGATCTCCACGAGCAGTACTTC. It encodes CASEADLHEQYF.

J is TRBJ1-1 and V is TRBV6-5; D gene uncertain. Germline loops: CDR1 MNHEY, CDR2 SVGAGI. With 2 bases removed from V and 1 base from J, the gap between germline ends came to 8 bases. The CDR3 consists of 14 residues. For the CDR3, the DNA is TGTGCCAGCAGTTACGGCGCAGGGAACACTGAAGCTTTCTTT. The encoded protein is CASSYGAGNTEAFF.

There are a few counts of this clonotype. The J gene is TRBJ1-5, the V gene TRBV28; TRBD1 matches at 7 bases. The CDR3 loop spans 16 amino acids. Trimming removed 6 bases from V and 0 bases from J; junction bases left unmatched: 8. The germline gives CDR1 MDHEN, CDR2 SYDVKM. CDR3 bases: TGTGCCAGCAGCTATGGGACAGTCTATAGCAATCAGCCCCAGCATTTT. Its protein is CASSYGTVYSNQPQHF.

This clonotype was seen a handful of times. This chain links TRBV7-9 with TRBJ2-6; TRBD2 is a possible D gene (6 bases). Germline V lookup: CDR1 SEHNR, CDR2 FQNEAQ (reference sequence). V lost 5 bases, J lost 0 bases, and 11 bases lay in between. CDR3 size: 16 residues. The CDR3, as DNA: TGTGCCAGCAGCCCACCGCGGGACTCTGGGGCCAACGTCCTGACTTTC. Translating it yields CASSPPRDSGANVLTF.

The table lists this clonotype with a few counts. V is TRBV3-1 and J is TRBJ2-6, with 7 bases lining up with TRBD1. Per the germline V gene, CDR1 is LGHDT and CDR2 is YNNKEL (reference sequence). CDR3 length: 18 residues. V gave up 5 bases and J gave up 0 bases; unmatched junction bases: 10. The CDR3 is CASSSTGTASSGANVLTF. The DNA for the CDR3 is TGTGCCAGCAGCTCAACCGGGACAGCGTCCTCTGGGGCCAACGTCCTGACTTTC.

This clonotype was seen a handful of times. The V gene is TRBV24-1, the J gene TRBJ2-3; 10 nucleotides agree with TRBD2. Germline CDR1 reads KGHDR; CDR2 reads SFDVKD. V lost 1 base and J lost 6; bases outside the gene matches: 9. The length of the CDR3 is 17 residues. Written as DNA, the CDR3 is TGTGCCACCAGTGATTTTAGAGCGGGAGGGCCCGTGGATACGCAGTATTTT. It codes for CATSDFRAGGPVDTQYF.

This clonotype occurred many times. CDR3 amino acids: CASSLSKPKAFF. The CDR3 bases are TGTGCCAGCAGTCTATCTAAGCCGAAAGCTTTCTTT. This chain uses TRBV7-9 with TRBJ1-1; no firm D call. V was clipped by 6 bases and J by 9 bases, with 14 bases between them. CDR3 length: 12 amino acids. Germline CDR1 reads SEHNR; CDR2 reads FQNEAQ (reference sequence).

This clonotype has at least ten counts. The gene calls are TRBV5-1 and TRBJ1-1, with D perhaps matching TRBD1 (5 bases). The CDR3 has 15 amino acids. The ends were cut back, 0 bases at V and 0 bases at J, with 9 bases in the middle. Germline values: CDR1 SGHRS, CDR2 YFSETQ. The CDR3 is CASSLVRDLNTEAFF. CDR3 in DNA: TGCGCCAGCAGCTTGGTAAGGGACTTGAACACTGAAGCTTTCTTT.

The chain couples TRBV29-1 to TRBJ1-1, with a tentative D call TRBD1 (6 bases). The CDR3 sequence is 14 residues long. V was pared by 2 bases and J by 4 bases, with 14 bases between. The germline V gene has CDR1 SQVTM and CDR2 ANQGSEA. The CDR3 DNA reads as TGCAGCGTTGAAATCCCACAGGGAGGCACTGAAGCTTTCTTT. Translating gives CSVEIPQGGTEAFF.

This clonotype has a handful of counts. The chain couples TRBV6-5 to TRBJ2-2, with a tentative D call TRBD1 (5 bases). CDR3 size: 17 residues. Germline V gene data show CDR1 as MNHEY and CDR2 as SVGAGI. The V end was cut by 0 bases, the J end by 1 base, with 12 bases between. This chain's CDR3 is CASSYSLVGVNTGELFF. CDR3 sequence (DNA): TGTGCCAGCAGTTACTCCCTCGTAGGGGTGAACACCGGGGAGCTGTTTTTT.

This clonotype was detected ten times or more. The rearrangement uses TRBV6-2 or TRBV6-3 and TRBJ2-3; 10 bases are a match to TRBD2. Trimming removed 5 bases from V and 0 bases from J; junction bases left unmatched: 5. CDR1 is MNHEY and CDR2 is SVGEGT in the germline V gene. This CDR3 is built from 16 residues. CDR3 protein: CASSRGLADSTDTQYF. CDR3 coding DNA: TGTGCCAGCAGTCGCGGACTAGCGGATAGCACAGATACGCAGTATTTT.

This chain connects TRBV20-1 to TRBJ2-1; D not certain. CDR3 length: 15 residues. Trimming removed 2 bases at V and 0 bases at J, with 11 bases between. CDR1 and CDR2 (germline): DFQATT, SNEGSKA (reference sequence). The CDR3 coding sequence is TGCAGTGCTAGACAGCTTTACTACTCCTACAATGAGCAGTTCTTC. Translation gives CSARQLYYSYNEQFF.

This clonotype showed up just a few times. The CDR3 nucleotides read TGTGCAAGTCGCTTAGTGGGCAGGGCTTACACAGATACGCAGTATTTT. Protein sequence: CASRLVGRAYTDTQYF. The gene calls are TRBV12-2 and TRBJ2-3; the table's D gene call, TRBD1, was not cross checked with the DNA. TRBV12-2 is a listed pseudogene. The CDR3 extends over 16 amino acids.

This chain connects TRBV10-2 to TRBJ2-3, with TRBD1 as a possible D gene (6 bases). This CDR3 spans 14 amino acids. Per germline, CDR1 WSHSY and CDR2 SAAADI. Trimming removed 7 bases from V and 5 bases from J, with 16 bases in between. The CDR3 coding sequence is TGCGCCAGCACCCCACTGGACAGAGAAGATACGCAGTATTTT. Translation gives CASTPLDREDTQYF.

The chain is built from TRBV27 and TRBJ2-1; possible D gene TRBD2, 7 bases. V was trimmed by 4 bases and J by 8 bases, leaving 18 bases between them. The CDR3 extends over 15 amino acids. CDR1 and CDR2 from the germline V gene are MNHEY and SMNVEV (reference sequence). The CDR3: CASSSGTTGFHEQFF. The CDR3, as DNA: TGTGCCAGCAGTTCCGGGACTACAGGGTTCCATGAGCAGTTCTTC.

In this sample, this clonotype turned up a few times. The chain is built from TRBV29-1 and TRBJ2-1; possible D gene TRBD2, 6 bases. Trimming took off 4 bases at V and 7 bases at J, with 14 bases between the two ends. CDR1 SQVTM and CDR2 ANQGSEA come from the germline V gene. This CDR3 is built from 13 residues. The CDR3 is CSVASGVINEQFF. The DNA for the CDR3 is TGCAGCGTTGCGTCGGGAGTCATAAATGAGCAGTTCTTC.

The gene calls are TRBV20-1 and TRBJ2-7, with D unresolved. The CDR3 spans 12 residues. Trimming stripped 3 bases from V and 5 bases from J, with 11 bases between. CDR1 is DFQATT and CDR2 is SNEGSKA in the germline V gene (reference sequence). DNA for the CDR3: TGCAGTGCTAGTACAGTTAACCACGAGCAGTACTTC. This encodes CSASTVNHEQYF.

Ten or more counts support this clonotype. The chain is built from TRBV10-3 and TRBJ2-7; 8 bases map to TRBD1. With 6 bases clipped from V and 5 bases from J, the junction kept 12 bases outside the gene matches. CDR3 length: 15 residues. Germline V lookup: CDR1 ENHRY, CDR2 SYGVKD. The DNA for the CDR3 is TGTGCCATCAGCCCTGTTGGACAGGGAAGGAACGAGCAGTACTTC. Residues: CAISPVGQGRNEQYF.

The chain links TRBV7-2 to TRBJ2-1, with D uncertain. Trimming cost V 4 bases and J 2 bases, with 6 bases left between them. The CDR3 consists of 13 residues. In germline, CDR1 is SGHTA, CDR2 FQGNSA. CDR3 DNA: TGTGCCAGCAGCTCCTTCACCTACAATGAGCAGTTCTTC. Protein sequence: CASSSFTYNEQFF. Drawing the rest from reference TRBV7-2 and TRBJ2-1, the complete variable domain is GAGVSQSPSNKVTEKGKDVELRCDPISGHTALYWYRQSLGQGLEFLIYFQGNSAPDKSGLPSDRFSAERTGGSVSTLTIQRTQQEDSAVYLCASSSFTYNEQFFGPGTRLTVL.

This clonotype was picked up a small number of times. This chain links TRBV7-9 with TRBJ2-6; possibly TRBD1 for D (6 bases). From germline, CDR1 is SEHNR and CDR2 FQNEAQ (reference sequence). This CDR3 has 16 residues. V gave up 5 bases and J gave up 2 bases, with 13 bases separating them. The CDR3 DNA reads TGTGCCAGCAGCCTTACCCCAGGGGCTGGGGCCAACGTCCTGACTTTC. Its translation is CASSLTPGAGANVLTF.

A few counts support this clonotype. The CDR3 DNA is TGTGCCACCAGTGATTTAAGTTTCGGGAACACCGGGGAGCTGTTTTTT. Its protein is CATSDLSFGNTGELFF. The gene calls are TRBV24-1 and TRBJ2-2; D ambiguous. The V end was cut by 1 base, the J end by 1 base, with 9 bases between. This CDR3 comprises 16 residues. Per the germline V gene, CDR1 is KGHDR and CDR2 is SFDVKD.

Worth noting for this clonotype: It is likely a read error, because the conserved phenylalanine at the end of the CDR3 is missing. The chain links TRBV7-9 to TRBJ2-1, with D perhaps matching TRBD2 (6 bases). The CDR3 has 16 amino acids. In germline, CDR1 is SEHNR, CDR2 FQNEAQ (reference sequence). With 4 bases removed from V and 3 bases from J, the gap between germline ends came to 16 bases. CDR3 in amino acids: CASSSLGRNIYNEQFS. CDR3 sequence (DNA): TGTGCCAGCAGCTCTCTGGGGAGGAATATCTACAATGAGCAGTTCTCC.

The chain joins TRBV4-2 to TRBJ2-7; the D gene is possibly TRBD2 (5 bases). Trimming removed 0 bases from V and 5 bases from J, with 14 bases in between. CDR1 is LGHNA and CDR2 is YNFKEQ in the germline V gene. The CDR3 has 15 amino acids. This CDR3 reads CASSQDVGSPHEQYF. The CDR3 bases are TGTGCCAGCAGCCAAGATGTGGGGAGCCCCCACGAGCAGTACTTC.

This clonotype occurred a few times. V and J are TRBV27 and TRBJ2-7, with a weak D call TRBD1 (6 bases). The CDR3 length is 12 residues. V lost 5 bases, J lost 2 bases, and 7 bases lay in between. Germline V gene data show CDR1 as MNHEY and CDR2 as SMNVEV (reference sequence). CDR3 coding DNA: TGTGCCAGCAGTGCAGGGGCCTACGAGCAGTACTTC. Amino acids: CASSAGAYEQYF.